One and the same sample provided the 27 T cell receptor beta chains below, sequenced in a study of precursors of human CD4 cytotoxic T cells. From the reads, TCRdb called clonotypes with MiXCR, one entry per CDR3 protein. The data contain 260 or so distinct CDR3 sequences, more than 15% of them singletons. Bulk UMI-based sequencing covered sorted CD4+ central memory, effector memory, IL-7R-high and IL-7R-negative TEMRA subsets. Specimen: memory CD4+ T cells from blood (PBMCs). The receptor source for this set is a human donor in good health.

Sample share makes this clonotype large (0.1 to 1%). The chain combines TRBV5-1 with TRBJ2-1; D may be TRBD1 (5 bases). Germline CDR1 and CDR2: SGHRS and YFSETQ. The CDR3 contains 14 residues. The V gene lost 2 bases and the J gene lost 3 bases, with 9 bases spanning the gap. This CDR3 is CASSLLTGYNEQFF. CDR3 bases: TGCGCCAGCAGCTTATTAACAGGCTACAATGAGCAGTTCTTC.

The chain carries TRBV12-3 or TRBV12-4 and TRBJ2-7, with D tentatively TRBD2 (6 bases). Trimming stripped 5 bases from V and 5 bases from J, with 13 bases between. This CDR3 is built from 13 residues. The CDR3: CASSVLLADEQYF. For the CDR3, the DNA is TGTGCCAGCAGTGTACTACTAGCAGACGAGCAGTACTTC.

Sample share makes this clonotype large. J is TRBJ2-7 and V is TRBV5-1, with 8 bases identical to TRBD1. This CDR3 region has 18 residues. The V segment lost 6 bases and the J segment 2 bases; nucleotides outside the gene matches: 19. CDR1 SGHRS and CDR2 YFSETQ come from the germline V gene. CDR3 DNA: TGCGCCAGCACACAGGGGGTCCTCGGGAATGTACGTCCCTACGAGCAGTACTTC. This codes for CASTQGVLGNVRPYEQYF.

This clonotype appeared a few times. CDR3 sequence: CASSLFRHATSPYEQYF. CDR3 bases: TGTGCCAGCAGCTTATTTCGACACGCGACCTCCCCCTACGAGCAGTACTTC. The chain combines TRBV11-2 with TRBJ2-7; D not resolved. The germline CDR1 and CDR2 sequences are SGHAT and FQNNGV. Trimming stripped 2 bases from V and 2 bases from J, with 19 bases between. CDR3 length equals 17 residues.

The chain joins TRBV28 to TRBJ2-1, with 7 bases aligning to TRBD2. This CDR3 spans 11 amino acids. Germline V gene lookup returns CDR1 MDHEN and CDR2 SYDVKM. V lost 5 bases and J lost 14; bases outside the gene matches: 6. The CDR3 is CASSTGLVKFF. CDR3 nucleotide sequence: TGTGCCAGCAGTACCGGACTAGTTAAGTTCTTC.

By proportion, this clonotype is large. CDR3 sequence: CASSSGSGNTIYF. DNA for the CDR3: TGCGCCAGCAGCTCCGGTTCTGGAAACACCATATATTTT. The V and J genes are TRBV5-1 and TRBJ1-3, with D hard to call. The ends were cut back, 3 bases at V and 1 base at J, with 5 bases in the middle. The CDR3 sequence is 13 residues long. Per germline, CDR1 SGHRS and CDR2 YFSETQ.

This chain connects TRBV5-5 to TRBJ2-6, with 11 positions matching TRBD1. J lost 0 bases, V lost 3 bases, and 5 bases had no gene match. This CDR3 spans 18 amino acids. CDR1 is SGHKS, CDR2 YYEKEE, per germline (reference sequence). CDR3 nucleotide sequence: TGTGCCAGCAGCTCCCGGGACAGGGGGAGCTCTGGGGCCAACGTCCTGACTTTC. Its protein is CASSSRDRGSSGANVLTF.

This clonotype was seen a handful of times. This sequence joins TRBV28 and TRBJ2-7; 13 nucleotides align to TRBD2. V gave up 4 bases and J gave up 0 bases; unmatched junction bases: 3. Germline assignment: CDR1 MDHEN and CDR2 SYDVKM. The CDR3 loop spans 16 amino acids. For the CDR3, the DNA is TGTGCCAGCAGTTGGGGACTAGCGGGGCCCTCCTACGAGCAGTACTTC. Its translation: CASSWGLAGPSYEQYF.

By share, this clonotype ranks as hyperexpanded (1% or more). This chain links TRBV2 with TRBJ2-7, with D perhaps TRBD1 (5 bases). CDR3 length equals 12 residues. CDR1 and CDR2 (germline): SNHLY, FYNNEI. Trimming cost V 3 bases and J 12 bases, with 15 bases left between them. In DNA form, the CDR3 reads TGTGCCAGCAGTGATTCAAGGGGCCCAGCGTACTTC. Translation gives CASSDSRGPAYF.

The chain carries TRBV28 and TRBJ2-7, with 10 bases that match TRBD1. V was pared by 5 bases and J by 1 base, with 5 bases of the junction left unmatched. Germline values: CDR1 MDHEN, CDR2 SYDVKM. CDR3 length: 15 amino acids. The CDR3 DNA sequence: TGTGCCAGCAGTACGGACAGGGGGAGGTCCTACGAGCAGTACTTC. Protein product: CASSTDRGRSYEQYF.

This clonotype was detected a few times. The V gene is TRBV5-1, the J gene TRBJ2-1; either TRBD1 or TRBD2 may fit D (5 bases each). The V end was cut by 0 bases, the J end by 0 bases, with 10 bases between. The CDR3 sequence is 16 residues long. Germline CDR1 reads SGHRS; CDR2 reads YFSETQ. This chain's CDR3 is CASSLAGASSYNEQFF. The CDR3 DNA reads TGCGCCAGCAGCTTGGCCGGGGCCAGCTCCTACAATGAGCAGTTCTTC.

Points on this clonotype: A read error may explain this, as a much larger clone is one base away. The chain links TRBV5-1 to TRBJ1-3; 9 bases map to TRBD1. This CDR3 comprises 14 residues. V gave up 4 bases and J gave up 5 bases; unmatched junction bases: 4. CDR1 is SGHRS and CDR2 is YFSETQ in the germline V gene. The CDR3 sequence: CASSRTGDRNTIYF. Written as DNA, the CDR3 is TGCGCCAGCAGCCGGACAGGGGACCGAAACACCATATATTTT.

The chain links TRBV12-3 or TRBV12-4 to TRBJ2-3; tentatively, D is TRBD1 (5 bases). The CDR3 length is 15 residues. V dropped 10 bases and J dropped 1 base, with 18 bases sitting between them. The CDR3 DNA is TGTGCCAACAGACCCCAGGGAAGTGGCACAGATACGCAGTATTTT. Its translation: CANRPQGSGTDTQYF.

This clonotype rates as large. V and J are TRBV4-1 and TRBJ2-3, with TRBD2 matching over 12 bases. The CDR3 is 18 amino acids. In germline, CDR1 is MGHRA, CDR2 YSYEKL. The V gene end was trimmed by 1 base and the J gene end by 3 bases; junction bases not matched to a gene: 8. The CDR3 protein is CASSQAYLAGGSTDTQYF. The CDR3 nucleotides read TGCGCCAGCAGCCAAGCTTATCTAGCGGGAGGGTCGACAGATACGCAGTATTTT.

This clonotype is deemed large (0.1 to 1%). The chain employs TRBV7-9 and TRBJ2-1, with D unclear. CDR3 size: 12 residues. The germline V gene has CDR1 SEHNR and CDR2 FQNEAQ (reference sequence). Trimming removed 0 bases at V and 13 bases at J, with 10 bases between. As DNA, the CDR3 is TGTGCCAGCAGCTTAGCGGGGAATGTACAGTTCTTC. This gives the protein CASSLAGNVQFF.

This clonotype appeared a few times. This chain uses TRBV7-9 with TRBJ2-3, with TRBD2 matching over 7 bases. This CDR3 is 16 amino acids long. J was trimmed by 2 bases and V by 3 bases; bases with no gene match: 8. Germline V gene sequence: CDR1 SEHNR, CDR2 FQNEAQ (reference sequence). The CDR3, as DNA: TGTGCCAGCAGCTTCGGGGGGTTTCGCCACACAGATACGCAGTATTTT. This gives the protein CASSFGGFRHTDTQYF.

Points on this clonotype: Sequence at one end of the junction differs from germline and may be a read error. This CDR3 is CASSDRGAATGGLFF. CDR3 nucleotide sequence: TGTGCCAGCAGTGACAGGGGGGCAGCCACCGGGGGGCTGTTTTTT. The chain links TRBV12-3 or TRBV12-4 to TRBJ2-2; 9 positions agree with TRBD1. The CDR3 is 15 amino acids.

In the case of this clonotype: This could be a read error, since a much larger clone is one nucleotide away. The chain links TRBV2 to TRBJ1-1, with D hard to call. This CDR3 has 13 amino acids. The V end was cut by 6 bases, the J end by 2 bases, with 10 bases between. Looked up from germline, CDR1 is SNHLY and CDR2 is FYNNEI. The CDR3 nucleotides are TGTGCCAGCAGATTCAGGATTAACACTGAAGCTTTCTTT. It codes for CASRFRINTEAFF.

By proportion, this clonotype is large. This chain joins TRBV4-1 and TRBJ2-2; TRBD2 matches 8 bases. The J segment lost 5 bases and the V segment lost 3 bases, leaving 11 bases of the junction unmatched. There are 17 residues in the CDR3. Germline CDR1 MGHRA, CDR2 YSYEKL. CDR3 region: CASSQGIAGLLTGELFF. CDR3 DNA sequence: TGCGCCAGCAGCCAGGGGATAGCGGGGCTTTTAACCGGGGAGCTGTTTTTT.

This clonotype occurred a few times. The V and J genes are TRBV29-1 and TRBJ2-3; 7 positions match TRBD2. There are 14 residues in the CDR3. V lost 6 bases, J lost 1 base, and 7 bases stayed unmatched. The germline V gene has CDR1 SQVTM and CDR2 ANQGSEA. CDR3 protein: CSVQKREGTDTQYF. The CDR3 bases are TGCAGCGTACAAAAGCGGGAAGGCACAGATACGCAGTATTTT.

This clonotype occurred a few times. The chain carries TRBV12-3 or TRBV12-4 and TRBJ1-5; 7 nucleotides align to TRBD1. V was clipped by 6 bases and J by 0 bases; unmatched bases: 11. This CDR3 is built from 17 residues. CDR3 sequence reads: CASSGGTAKNSNQPQHF. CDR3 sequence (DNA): TGTGCCAGCAGCGGGGGGACAGCAAAAAATAGCAATCAGCCCCAGCATTTT.

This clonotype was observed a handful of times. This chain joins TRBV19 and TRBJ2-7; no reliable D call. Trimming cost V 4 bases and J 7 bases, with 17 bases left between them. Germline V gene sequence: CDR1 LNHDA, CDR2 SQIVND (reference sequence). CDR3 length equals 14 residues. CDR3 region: CASSTNRLVGEQYF. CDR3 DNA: TGTGCCAGTAGTACGAACAGATTAGTGGGAGAGCAGTACTTC.

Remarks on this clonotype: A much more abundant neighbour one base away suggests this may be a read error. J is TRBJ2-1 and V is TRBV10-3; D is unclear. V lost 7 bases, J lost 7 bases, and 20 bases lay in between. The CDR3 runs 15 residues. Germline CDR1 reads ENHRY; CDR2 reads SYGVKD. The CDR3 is CAIKYLGNVNNEQFF. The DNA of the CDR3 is TGTGCCATCAAATATCTGGGTAATGTGAATAATGAGCAGTTCTTC.

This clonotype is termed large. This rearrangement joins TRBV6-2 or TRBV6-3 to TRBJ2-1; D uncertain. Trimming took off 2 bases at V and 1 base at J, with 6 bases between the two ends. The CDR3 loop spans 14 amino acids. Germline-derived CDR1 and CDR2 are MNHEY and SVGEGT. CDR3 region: CASSYQSSYNEQFF. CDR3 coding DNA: TGTGCCAGCAGTTACCAGAGTTCCTACAATGAGCAGTTCTTC.

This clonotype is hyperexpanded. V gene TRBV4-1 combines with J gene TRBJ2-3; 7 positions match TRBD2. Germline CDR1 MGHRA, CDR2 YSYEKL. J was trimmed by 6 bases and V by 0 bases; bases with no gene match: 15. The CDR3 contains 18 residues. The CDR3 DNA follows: TGCGCCAGCAGCCAAGAATTCGGCGGGGGAGGGACTGGCGATACGCAGTATTTT. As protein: CASSQEFGGGGTGDTQYF.

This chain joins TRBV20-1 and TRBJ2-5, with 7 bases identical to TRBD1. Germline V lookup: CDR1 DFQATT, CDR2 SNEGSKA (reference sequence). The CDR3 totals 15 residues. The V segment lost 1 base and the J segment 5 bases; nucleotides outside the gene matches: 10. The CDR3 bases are TGCAGTGCTAGAGTAGGGACAGCAAATTCTGAGACCCAGTACTTC. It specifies CSARVGTANSETQYF.

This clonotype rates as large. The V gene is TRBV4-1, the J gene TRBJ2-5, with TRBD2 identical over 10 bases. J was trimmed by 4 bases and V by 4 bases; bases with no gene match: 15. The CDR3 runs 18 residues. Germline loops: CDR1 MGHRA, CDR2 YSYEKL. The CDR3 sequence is CASSPTHSSGGRGETQYF. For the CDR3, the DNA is TGCGCCAGCAGCCCCACCCATTCTAGCGGGGGAAGAGGAGAGACCCAGTACTTC.